Presented here are 3 T cell receptor beta chains from one specimen sequenced in a study of control samples from healthy donors and cancer patients. Libraries were prepared by immunoSEQ multiplex PCR; TCRdb keeps only in-frame clonotypes and omits some of them. The table includes 120,000 or so clones, around 87% detected once. The sample comprised blood. These TCRs come from a man aged 55 to 69 in good health.

The J gene is TRBJ2-3, the V gene TRBV3-1 (or the pseudogene TRBV3-2); 10 nucleotides align to TRBD2. The CDR3 spans 16 residues. In germline, CDR1 is LGHDT, CDR2 YNNKEL (reference sequence). V dropped 5 bases and J dropped 4; count of bases not matched to a gene: 9. CDR3 nucleotide sequence: TGTGCCAGCAGCTTCGCCGGAGCGGGGGGGCCAGATACGCAGTATTTT. Its translation: CASSFAGAGGPDTQYF.

This clone was seen a handful of times. V gene TRBV2 combines with J gene TRBJ1-5, with D possibly matching TRBD1 (5 bases). The CDR3 loop spans 14 amino acids. V lost 6 bases and J lost 4, with 13 bases in between. Germline V gene lookup returns CDR1 SNHLY and CDR2 FYNNEI. The CDR3 reads CASSSGQVNQPQHF. The CDR3 bases are TGTGCCAGCAGCTCGGGGCAGGTTAATCAGCCCCAGCATTTT. Full variable domain (outside the CDR3, taken from reference TRBV2 and TRBJ1-5): EPEVTQTPSHQVTQMGQEVILRCVPISNHLYFYWYRQILGQKVEFLVSFYNNEISEKSEIFDDQFSVERPDGSNFTLKIRSTKLEDSAMYFCASSSGQVNQPQHFGDGTRLSIL.

This chain joins TRBV5-1 and TRBJ1-5; 7 bases fit TRBD1. This CDR3 has 15 amino acids. The germline CDR1 and CDR2 sequences are SGHRS and YFSETQ. Trimming removed 1 base from V and 3 bases from J; junction bases left unmatched: 4. CDR3 DNA: TGCGCCAGCAGCTTGTCGGACAGGAACAATCAGCCCCAGCATTTT. It codes for CASSLSDRNNQPQHF.